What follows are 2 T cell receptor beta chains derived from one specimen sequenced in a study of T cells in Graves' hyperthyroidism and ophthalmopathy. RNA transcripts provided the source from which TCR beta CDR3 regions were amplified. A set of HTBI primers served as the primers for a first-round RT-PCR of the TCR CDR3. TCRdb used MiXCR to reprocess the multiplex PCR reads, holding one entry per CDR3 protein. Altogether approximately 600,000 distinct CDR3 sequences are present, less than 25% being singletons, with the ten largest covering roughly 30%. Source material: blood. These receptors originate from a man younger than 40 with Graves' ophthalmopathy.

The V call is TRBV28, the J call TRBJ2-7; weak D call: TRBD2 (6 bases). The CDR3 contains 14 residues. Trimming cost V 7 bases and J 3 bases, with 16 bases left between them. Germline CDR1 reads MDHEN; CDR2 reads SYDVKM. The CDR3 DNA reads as TGTGCCAGCAATTCCCCCAAGCGGGTCTACGAGCAGTACTTC. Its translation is CASNSPKRVYEQYF.

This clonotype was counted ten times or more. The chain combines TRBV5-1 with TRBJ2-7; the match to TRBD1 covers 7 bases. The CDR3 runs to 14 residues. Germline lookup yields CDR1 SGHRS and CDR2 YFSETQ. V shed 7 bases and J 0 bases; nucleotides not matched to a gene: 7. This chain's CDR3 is CASGDRTGSYEQYF. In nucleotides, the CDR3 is TGCGCCAGCGGAGACAGGACAGGCTCCTACGAGCAGTACTTC.